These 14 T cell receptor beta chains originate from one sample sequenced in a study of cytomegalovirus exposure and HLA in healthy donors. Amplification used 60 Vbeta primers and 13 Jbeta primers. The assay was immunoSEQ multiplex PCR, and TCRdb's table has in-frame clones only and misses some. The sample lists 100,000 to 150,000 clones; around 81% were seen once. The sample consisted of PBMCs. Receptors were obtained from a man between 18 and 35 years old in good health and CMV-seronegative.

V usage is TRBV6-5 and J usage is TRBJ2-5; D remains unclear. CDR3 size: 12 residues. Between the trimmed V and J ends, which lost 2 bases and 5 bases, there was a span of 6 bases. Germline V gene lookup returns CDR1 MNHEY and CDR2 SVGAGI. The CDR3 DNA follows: TGTGCCAGCAGTTACCCCGGGGAGACCCAGTACTTC. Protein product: CASSYPGETQYF.

CDR3 DNA: TGTGCCAGCAGTCGGGACAGGGTCTCTGGAAACACCATATATTTT. Translated: CASSRDRVSGNTIYF. The chain joins TRBV6-5 to TRBJ1-3, with 9 bases aligning to TRBD1. Per the germline V gene, CDR1 is MNHEY and CDR2 is SVGAGI. The J segment lost 0 bases and the V segment lost 5 bases, leaving 2 bases of the junction unmatched. The CDR3 runs 15 residues.

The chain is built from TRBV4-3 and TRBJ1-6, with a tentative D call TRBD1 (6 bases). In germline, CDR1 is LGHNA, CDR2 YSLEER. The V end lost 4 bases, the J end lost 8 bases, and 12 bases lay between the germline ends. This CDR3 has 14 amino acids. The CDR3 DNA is TGCGCCAGCAGCCTCGCAGGGGCAGATTCACCCCTCCACTTT. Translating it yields CASSLAGADSPLHF.

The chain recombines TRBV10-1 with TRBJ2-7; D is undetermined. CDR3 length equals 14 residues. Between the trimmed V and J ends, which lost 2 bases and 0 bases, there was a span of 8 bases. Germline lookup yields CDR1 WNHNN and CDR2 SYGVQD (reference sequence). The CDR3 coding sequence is TGCGCCAGCAGTGAGACAGAGAGCTCCTACGAGCAGTACTTC. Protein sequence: CASSETESSYEQYF.

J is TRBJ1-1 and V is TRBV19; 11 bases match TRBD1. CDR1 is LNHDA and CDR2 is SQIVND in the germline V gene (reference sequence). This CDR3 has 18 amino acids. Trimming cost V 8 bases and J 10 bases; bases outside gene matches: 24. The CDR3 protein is CASGGVTGTGGRLKGAFF. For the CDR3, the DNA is TGTGCCAGTGGAGGTGTCACCGGGACAGGGGGTAGGCTCAAAGGAGCTTTCTTT.

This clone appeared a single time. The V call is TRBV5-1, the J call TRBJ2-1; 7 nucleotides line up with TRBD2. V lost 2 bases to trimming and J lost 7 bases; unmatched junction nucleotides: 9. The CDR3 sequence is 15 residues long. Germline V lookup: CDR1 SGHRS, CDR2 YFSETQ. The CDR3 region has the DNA TGCGCCAGCAGCTTCGCTTTGACTAGCCGGAATGAGCAGTTCTTC. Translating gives CASSFALTSRNEQFF.

CDR3 DNA: TGTGCCACCAGCAGAGTTGCGGGATGGAGTGGCTACACCTTC. As protein: CATSRVAGWSGYTF. The J gene is TRBJ1-2, the V gene TRBV15; D uncertain. This CDR3 spans 14 amino acids. Trimming removed 1 base at V and 7 bases at J, with 13 bases between. Germline loops: CDR1 LNHNV, CDR2 YYDKDF (reference sequence).

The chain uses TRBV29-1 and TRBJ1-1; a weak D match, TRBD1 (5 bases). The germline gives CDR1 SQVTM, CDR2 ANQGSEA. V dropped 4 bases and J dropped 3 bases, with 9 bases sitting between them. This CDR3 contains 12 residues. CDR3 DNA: TGCAGCGTTGTGGGACTTTACACTGAAGCTTTCTTT. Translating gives CSVVGLYTEAFF.

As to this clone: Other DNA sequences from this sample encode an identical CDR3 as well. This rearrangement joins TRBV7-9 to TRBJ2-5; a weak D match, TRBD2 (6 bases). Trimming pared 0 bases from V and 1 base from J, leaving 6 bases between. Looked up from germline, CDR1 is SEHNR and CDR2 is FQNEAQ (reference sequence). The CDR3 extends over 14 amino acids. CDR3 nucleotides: TGTGCCAGCAGCTTAGCGGGAGGCCAAGAGACCCAGTACTTC. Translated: CASSLAGGQETQYF.

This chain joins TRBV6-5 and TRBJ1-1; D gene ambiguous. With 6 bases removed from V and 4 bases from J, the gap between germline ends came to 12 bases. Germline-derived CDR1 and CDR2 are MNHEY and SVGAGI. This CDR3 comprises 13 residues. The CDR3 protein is CASSRGTLTEAFF. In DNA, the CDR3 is TGTGCCAGCAGCCGGGGAACTCTCACTGAAGCTTTCTTT.

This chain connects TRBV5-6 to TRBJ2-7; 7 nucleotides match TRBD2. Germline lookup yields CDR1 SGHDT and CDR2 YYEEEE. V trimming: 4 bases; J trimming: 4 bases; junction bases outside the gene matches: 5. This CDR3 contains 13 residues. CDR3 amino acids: CASSPGEGYEQYF. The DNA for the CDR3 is TGTGCCAGCAGCCCCGGGGAGGGGTACGAGCAGTACTTC. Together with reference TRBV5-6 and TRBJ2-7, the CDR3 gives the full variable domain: DAGVTQSPTHLIKTRGQQVTLRCSPKSGHDTVSWYQQALGQGPQFIFQYYEEEERQRGNFPDRFSGHQFPNYSSELNVNALLLGDSALYLCASSPGEGYEQYFGPGTRLTVT.

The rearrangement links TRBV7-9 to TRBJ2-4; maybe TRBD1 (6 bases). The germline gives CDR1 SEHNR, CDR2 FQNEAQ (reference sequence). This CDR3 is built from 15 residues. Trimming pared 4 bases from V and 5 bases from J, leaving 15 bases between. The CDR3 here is CASSSFQGNQNIQYF. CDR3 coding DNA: TGTGCCAGCAGCTCTTTTCAGGGGAACCAAAACATTCAGTACTTC.

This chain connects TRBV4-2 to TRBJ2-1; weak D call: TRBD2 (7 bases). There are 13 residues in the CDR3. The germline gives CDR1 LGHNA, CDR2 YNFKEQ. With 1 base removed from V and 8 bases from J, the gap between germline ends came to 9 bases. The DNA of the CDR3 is TGTGCCAGCAGCCAAGGGGAGGGGGATGAGCAGTTCTTC. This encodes CASSQGEGDEQFF.

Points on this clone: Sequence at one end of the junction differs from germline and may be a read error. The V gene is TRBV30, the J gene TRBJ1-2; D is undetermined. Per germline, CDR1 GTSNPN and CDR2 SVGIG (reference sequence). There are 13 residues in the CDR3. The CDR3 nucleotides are TGTGCCTGGAGTGTAGGAGAGAACTATGGCCACACCTTC. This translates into CAWSVGENYGHTF.